The present TCR beta chain was sequenced within a study of regulatory dendritic cells for organ transplantation. Study-wide findings and caveats: Regulatory dendritic cells appeared to expand memory CD8+ clones less than mature ones. The most alloreactive TCR clonotypes were found in resting memory CD8+ cells.

V shed 5 bases, J shed 9 bases, and the junction held 11 bases outside the gene matches. This CDR3 spans 14 amino acids. Per the germline V gene, CDR1 is LNHDA and CDR2 is SQIVND (reference sequence). Profiling relied on immunoSEQ multiplex PCR, and the TCRdb table lists in-frame clones only, not all of them. The top ten hold 2.5% to 3.5% of the sample, which has approximately 18,000 clones, around 80% seen once. Sorted subsets were CFSE-labeled and cultured approximately 5 days with allogeneic dendritic cells. The count of this clone is one. What it binds is not known. The sequence was obtained from a human donor in good health. The sample taken for sequencing was memory CD4+ T cells from blood cultured with regulatory dendritic cells. The sample's subset: CD45RO+ memory T cells. The rearrangement uses TRBV19 and TRBJ2-5; 8 nucleotides line up with TRBD1. The CDR3 is CASSQTGGSNAQYF. The CDR3 DNA sequence: TGTGCCAGTAGTCAAACAGGGGGTTCCAACGCCCAGTACTTC.